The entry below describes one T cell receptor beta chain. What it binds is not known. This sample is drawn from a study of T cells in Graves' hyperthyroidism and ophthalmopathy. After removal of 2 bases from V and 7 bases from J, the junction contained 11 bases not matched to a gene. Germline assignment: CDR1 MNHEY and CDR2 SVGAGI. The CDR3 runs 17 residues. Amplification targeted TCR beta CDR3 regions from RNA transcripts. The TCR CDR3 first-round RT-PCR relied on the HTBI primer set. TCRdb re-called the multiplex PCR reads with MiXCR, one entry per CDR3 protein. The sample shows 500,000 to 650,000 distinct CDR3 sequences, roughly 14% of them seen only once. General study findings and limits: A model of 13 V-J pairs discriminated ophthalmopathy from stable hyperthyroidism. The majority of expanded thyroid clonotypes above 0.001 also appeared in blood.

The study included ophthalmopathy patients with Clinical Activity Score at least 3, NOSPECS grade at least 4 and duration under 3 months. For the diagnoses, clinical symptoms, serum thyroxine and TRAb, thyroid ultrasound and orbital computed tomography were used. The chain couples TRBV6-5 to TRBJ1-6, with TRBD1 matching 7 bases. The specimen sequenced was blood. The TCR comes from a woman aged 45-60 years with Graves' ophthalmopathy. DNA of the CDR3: TGTGCCAGCAGTTACCAACTCAAGGGGGCCTGGAATTCACCCCTCCACTTT. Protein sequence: CASSYQLKGAWNSPLHF.